Sequencing of this T cell receptor beta chain was carried out in a study of T cell responses to AZD1222 COVID-19 vaccine. Germline V gives CDR1 LGHNT, CDR2 FRNRAP. The CDR3 consists of 14 residues. The V end lost 6 bases, the J end lost 2 bases, and 14 bases lay between the germline ends. Method: immunoSEQ multiplex PCR; TCRdb's copy keeps in-frame clones and lacks some. The sample lists over 85,000 clones, approximately 90% occurring once. The chain uses TRBV12-5 and TRBJ2-7; maybe TRBD1 (6 bases). This specimen was peripheral blood, taken on day 0 of AZD1222 vaccination. This TCR came from an adult in good health. CDR3: CASGGPGQAYEQYF. The CDR3, as DNA: TGTGCTAGTGGGGGACCGGGACAAGCCTACGAGCAGTACTTC.